The sequence of this TCR beta chain was determined in a study of T cells in Graves' hyperthyroidism and ophthalmopathy (dated by TCRdb to the late 2010s). Background on the whole study: Peripheral blood samples were taken at the time of initial diagnosis, prior to any treatment. A discovery cohort of about a hundred patients, 43 with Graves' ophthalmopathy and 55 to 65 with stable Graves' hyperthyroidism, was used to find distinguishing TCR V-J signatures. An independent validation cohort of 18 to 20 hyperthyroidism patients and 17 patients who later progressed to ophthalmopathy tested prospective prediction of ophthalmopathy. The approximately 90 discovery patients were divided at random into training and test sets in a 7:3 ratio. The study also compared thyroid tissue and blood T-cell repertoires from a handful of Graves' hyperthyroidism patients. After blood sampling, hyperthyroidism patients were treated with methimazole at a starting dose of 30 mg daily, and ophthalmopathy patients were treated with high-dose intravenous methylprednisolone. The paper describes TCR Vbeta CDR3 sequencing of some 130 peripheral blood samples, made up of approximately 40 ophthalmopathy patients, some 76 hyperthyroidism patients and roughly 17 progressor patients.

Hyperthyroidism patients were newly diagnosed, had a disease duration of under 2 months, and were aged 18 to 65 years. Any patient with an uncontrolled infection, another autoimmune disease, pregnancy or lactation was excluded. Diagnoses relied on clinical symptoms, serum thyroxine and TRAb, thyroid ultrasound and orbital computed tomography. For progressor patients, blood was drawn at the first diagnosis of hyperthyroidism, before any ophthalmopathy symptoms had appeared. PBMCs were separated from under 11 ml of fresh peripheral blood using Ficoll-Paque density gradient centrifugation. Patients classed as progressors first received a Graves' hyperthyroidism diagnosis and then went on to develop ophthalmopathy during follow-up. Total RNA was extracted using Trizol reagent, and RNA quality was assessed on an Agilent 2100 Bioanalyzer. This clonotype was seen repeatedly, ten times or more. Its antigen remains unidentified. Per-base quality was not reported, and no clone a single base away is much larger than it.

General conclusions and limits of the study: No statistical method was used to set the sample size in advance, and investigators knew the group allocation. A model built on a 13 V-J signature distinguished ophthalmopathy from stable hyperthyroidism, reaching roughly 88% sensitivity and 81.08% specificity in cross-validation and 80%/75% in testing. In validation, the model predicted progression to ophthalmopathy with roughly 70% sensitivity and 72% to 75% specificity, a median of 6.5 months before onset. Blood samples also contained most of the expanded thyroid clonotypes (frequency above 0.001), which suggests that blood repertoires may reflect thyroid immune responses.

The CDR3 numbers 17 residues from cysteine through phenylalanine. The CDR3 DNA has 51 bases and is translated from base 1. From the germline V gene, CDR1 is MDHEN and CDR2 is SYDVKM. Ends trimmed: V by 7 bases, J by 4 bases; bases unmatched to a gene: 12. Amplification of TCR beta CDR3 regions was carried out from RNA transcripts. The first round of RT-PCR for the TCR CDR3 was performed with the HTBI primer set and the Qiagen OneStep RT-PCR kit. Libraries were constructed in a second round of multiplex PCR, after which size selection and purification were performed. Paired-end sequencing of the libraries was performed with 100 bp reads on an Illumina HiSeq2000. Processing in the source paper ran as follows. Raw data were processed with SOAPnuke, discarding reads with adapters, uncalled bases, mean Phred below 15, or no exact constant-primer or identifier match. High-quality paired reads were merged using COPE v1.2.5, and each unique nucleotide sequence was defined as a clonotype. MiTCR v1.1 was used to align clonotypes to the IMGT TRBV, TRBD and TRBJ reference segments. The analysis included only V-J combinations with a frequency above 0.0001, which together covered roughly 99% of the repertoires. A TCS score was defined as the ratio of F50 (clonal expansion) to E x V (chaos), with BLOSUM62-based TCRdist applied between CDR3 peptides within each V-J. Welch's t-statistics and random forest reduced 450 to 600 V-J features to 13, which were used in a naive Bayes classifier (R e1071). Using fastp trimming at Q25 and MiXCR clonotype assembly, TCRdb reanalyzed the public sequencing data and kept in-frame beta chains. Here each entry gathers all rows of one CDR3 protein and keeps the most common genes and DNA. The V and J calls were not made by the authors but by TCRdb's processing. The sample table records fewer than 650,000 distinct CDR3 sequences; over 11% of these occur just once. Of the sample, roughly 5.5% falls within the top ten clones.

The sequence came from a young woman with Graves' hyperthyroidism that later progressed to Graves' ophthalmopathy. Sequencing was performed on blood. This chain joins TRBV28 to TRBJ2-3; TRBD2 agrees with 12 junctional bases. The sequenced DNA: TGTGCCAGCAACCTACCTAGCGGGAGGGCCTTAGCAGATACGCAGTATTTT. This codes for CASNLPSGRALADTQYF.